These 21 T cell receptor beta chains came from one sample sequenced in a study of blood T cell repertoires in COVID-19. The data were produced by immunoSEQ multiplex PCR, yet TCRdb's version contains in-frame clones alone and is incomplete. The sample contains approximately 100,000 clones, roughly 86% of which appear only once. The sequencing sample was made of peripheral blood. The receptors were sampled from a woman between 25 and 40 years old with acute or convalescent COVID-19.

The V and J genes are TRBV6-6 and TRBJ2-7; D might be TRBD1 (6 bases). This CDR3 has 13 residues. Trimming took 9 bases from V and 2 from J, leaving 14 bases between them. Germline V gene sequence: CDR1 MNHNY, CDR2 SVGAGI (reference sequence). This CDR3 reads CASSVRTAYEQYF. Here the CDR3 DNA reads TGTGCCAGTTCGGTTCGGACAGCCTACGAGCAGTACTTC.

The chain combines TRBV6-5 with TRBJ1-1; 10 nucleotides line up with TRBD1. With 1 base clipped from V and 1 base from J, the junction kept 3 bases outside the gene matches. The CDR3 totals 16 residues. Germline V lookup: CDR1 MNHEY, CDR2 SVGAGI. The CDR3 sequence: CASSYLTGGRNTEAFF. CDR3 DNA: TGTGCCAGCAGTTACTTGACAGGGGGCAGGAACACTGAAGCTTTCTTT.

The chain is built from TRBV13 and TRBJ1-6, with a weak D call TRBD1 (6 bases). Germline V lookup: CDR1 PRHDT, CDR2 FYEKMQ (reference sequence). Deletions cut 2 bases from V and 8 bases from J, with 13 bases between. The CDR3 spans 15 residues. This CDR3 reads CASSLRGSRDSPLHF. The CDR3 region has the DNA TGTGCCAGCAGCTTAAGGGGGAGTAGGGATTCACCCCTCCACTTT.

This clone appeared once. J is TRBJ2-5 and V is TRBV6-5; 8 nucleotides line up with TRBD2. Germline CDR1 MNHEY, CDR2 SVGAGI. CDR3 length: 13 residues. V dropped 7 bases and J dropped 5; count of bases not matched to a gene: 6. CDR3 in DNA: TGTGCCAGCAAAGCGGGGGATCTGGAGACCCAGTACTTC. Translated, it gives CASKAGDLETQYF.

The rearrangement joins TRBV3-1 (or the pseudogene TRBV3-2) to TRBJ1-4, with D perhaps matching TRBD1 (5 bases). The CDR3 runs to 11 residues. CDR1 is LGHDT and CDR2 is YNNKEL in the germline V gene (reference sequence). V lost 0 bases and J 14 bases, leaving 7 bases between the germline ends. This chain's CDR3 is CASSQDGGLFF. The CDR3 region has the DNA TGTGCCAGCAGCCAAGATGGGGGGCTGTTTTTT.

The chain has TRBV7-9 and TRBJ1-2; D not resolved. The length of the CDR3 is 12 residues. Trimming shortened V by 2 bases and J by 8 bases, and 9 bases separated the two germline ends. Germline CDR1 SEHNR, CDR2 FQNEAQ (reference sequence). For the CDR3, the DNA is TGTGCCAGCAGCTTAAAGTCACAGGGCTACACCTTC. Protein sequence: CASSLKSQGYTF.

The V and J genes are TRBV7-9 and TRBJ1-1; TRBD1 is a possible D gene (5 bases). The CDR3 contains 15 residues. Germline values: CDR1 SEHNR, CDR2 FQNEAQ (reference sequence). V shed 2 bases and J shed 6 bases, with 16 bases lying between them. As DNA, the CDR3 is TGTGCCAGCAGCTTAAAATCCCCTGACAGTTCTGAAGCTTTCTTT. This translates into CASSLKSPDSSEAFF.

This clone was seen a few times. The chain recombines TRBV5-1 with TRBJ2-7; no clear D gene. CDR3 length equals 13 residues. V lost 1 base and J lost 5, with 10 bases in between. In germline, CDR1 is SGHRS, CDR2 YFSETQ. Written as DNA, the CDR3 is TGCGCCAGCAGCTTGATGGGTGAGGACGAGCAGTACTTC. This codes for CASSLMGEDEQYF.

V is TRBV7-9 and J is TRBJ1-1, with D perhaps matching TRBD1 (6 bases). V was pared by 0 bases and J by 4 bases, with 12 bases between. This CDR3 region has 15 residues. Germline-derived CDR1 and CDR2 are SEHNR and FQNEAQ (reference sequence). The CDR3: CASSLASQGTTEAFF. CDR3 nucleotides: TGTGCCAGCAGCTTAGCGTCCCAGGGGACCACTGAAGCTTTCTTT.

This chain uses TRBV10-3 with TRBJ2-7, with 12 positions matching TRBD1. CDR3 length equals 14 residues. Germline V gene data show CDR1 as ENHRY and CDR2 as SYGVKD. J gave up 7 bases and V 6 bases, and 7 bases lay outside the gene matches. CDR3 DNA: TGTGCCATCAGGCCGGGACAGGGGGCGAGGGAGCAGTACTTC. Translated, it gives CAIRPGQGAREQYF.

The chain employs TRBV6-5 and TRBJ2-7; D unresolved. The CDR3 is 15 amino acids. The V end lost 5 bases, the J end lost 2 bases, and 16 bases lay between the germline ends. CDR1 is MNHEY, CDR2 SVGAGI, per germline. CDR3 residues: CASSPRFLGAYEQYF. CDR3 nucleotides: TGTGCCAGCAGTCCCCGTTTTCTTGGAGCCTACGAGCAGTACTTC.

The chain is built from TRBV7-8 and TRBJ2-7; weak D call: TRBD2 (6 bases). The CDR3 has 17 residues. Germline V CDR1 and CDR2: SGHVS, FQNEAQ. The V end lost 4 bases, the J end lost 5 bases, and 24 bases lay between the germline ends. The chain's CDR3 is CASSSPEGGSREDEQYF. CDR3 DNA sequence: TGTGCCAGCAGCTCGCCAGAGGGCGGCTCGAGGGAGGACGAGCAGTACTTC.

This clone was seen a single time. The chain links TRBV6-5 to TRBJ1-2; weak D call: TRBD1 (6 bases). The CDR3 is made up of 13 amino acids. Germline loops: CDR1 MNHEY, CDR2 SVGAGI. V lost 7 bases and J lost 1, with 10 bases in between. This CDR3 is CASNTGNNYGYTF. The CDR3 bases are TGTGCCAGCAATACAGGGAATAACTATGGCTACACCTTC.

The rearrangement links TRBV29-1 to TRBJ1-1; D is unclear. CDR1 is SQVTM, CDR2 ANQGSEA, per germline. The CDR3 contains 13 residues. V lost 4 bases, J lost 10 bases, and 19 bases lay in between. The CDR3 protein is CSVVARDFRRAFF. In DNA, the CDR3 is TGCAGCGTTGTGGCCCGGGATTTCAGGCGAGCTTTCTTT.

The rearrangement links TRBV5-6 to TRBJ1-5; 9 positions match TRBD1. The CDR3 consists of 13 residues. With V trimmed by 3 bases and J by 7 bases, 2 bases remained unmatched. Germline V gives CDR1 SGHDT, CDR2 YYEEEE. The CDR3 region is CASSWDREQPQHF. As DNA, the CDR3 is TGTGCCAGCAGCTGGGACAGGGAGCAGCCCCAGCATTTT.

The genes are TRBV4-1 and TRBJ1-1; D gene ambiguous. Trimming left V 1 base short and J 7 bases short, with 16 bases between. Germline V gives CDR1 MGHRA, CDR2 YSYEKL. This CDR3 has 15 residues. The CDR3 loop is CASSQALGSPYEAFF. For the CDR3, the DNA is TGCGCCAGCAGCCAAGCACTGGGGAGTCCATATGAAGCTTTCTTT.

V usage is TRBV25-1 and J usage is TRBJ1-2; TRBD1 matches at 10 bases. CDR3 length: 16 residues. The V gene end was trimmed by 6 bases and the J gene end by 4 bases; junction bases not matched to a gene: 11. Germline V CDR1 and CDR2: MGHDK, SYGVNS. CDR3 nucleotide sequence: TGTGCCAGCAGCCGGGACAGGGGTGCTATAGGCTATGGCTACACCTTC. Its protein is CASSRDRGAIGYGYTF.

This chain links TRBV4-1 with TRBJ1-1; D is uncertain. The CDR3 has 18 amino acids. Per the germline V gene, CDR1 is MGHRA and CDR2 is YSYEKL. Trimming took off 0 bases at V and 0 bases at J, with 17 bases between the two ends. This CDR3 reads CASSQEINGALLNTEAFF. CDR3 sequence (DNA): TGCGCCAGCAGCCAAGAAATAAACGGTGCGCTACTGAACACTGAAGCTTTCTTT.

The chain links TRBV15 to TRBJ2-2, with a tentative D call TRBD1 (5 bases). The length of the CDR3 is 18 residues. Trimming shortened V by 0 bases and J by 4 bases, and 18 bases separated the two germline ends. Germline CDR1 and CDR2: LNHNV and YYDKDF (reference sequence). CDR3 sequence: CATSRDLDIRDSTGELFF. As DNA, the CDR3 is TGTGCCACCAGCAGAGATTTGGACATCAGGGATAGCACCGGGGAGCTGTTTTTT.

This chain links TRBV12-5 with TRBJ1-5; TRBD1 matches 7 bases. This CDR3 has 16 amino acids. V was clipped by 4 bases and J by 1 base; unmatched bases: 7. Germline-derived CDR1 and CDR2 are LGHNT and FRNRAP. CDR3 in DNA: TGTGCTAGTGGTTCCACCAAGGGGGCCAGCAATCAGCCCCAGCATTTT. This translates into CASGSTKGASNQPQHF.

CDR3 DNA: TGTGCCAGCGGTGGCCAGGACTTCAACACTGAAGCTTTCTTT. Translated: CASGGQDFNTEAFF. The rearrangement uses TRBV28 and TRBJ1-1; D is undetermined. V was trimmed by 8 bases and J by 2 bases, leaving 15 bases between them. From germline, CDR1 is MDHEN and CDR2 SYDVKM. The CDR3 runs to 14 residues.